The subject of this entry is one T cell receptor beta chain. This sample stems from a study of blood T cell repertoires in COVID-19. In the original processing: The authors estimated nucleated cell counts from reference gene primer amplification. Assay: immunoSEQ multiplex PCR; the TCRdb copy retains only in-frame clones and omits some. V and J calls and clone size are those listed in that table; D and trimming were worked out from the DNA. The sample consists of approximately 50,000 clones, around 90% of them appearing once. The germline CDR1 and CDR2 sequences are MNHNS and SASEGT. Trimming took 2 bases from V and 7 from J, leaving 11 bases between them. The CDR3 totals 13 residues.

Sequenced sample: peripheral blood. The chain uses TRBV6-1 and TRBJ1-2, with a weak D call TRBD1 (6 bases). This sequence was found in a human donor in a cohort sampled during active COVID-19. This CDR3 is CASSELGGSGYTF. The CDR3, as DNA: TGTGCCAGCAGTGAACTAGGGGGTAGTGGCTACACCTTC.